Each of the 28 T cell receptor beta chains below was sequenced from the same sample in a study of T cell responses to AZD1222 COVID-19 vaccine. The protocol was immunoSEQ multiplex PCR, while the TCRdb copy is restricted to in-frame clones and leaves out a portion. The data contain some 160,000 clones, roughly 93% of them singletons. The sample was peripheral blood, taken on day 0 of AZD1222 vaccination. These receptors were taken from an adult in good health.

The V and J genes are TRBV24-1 and TRBJ2-7; D not resolved. With 5 bases removed from V and 3 bases from J, the gap between germline ends came to 4 bases. The length of the CDR3 is 11 residues. Per the germline V gene, CDR1 is KGHDR and CDR2 is SFDVKD. CDR3 DNA sequence: TGTGCCACCAGTGCAGGCTACGAGCAGTACTTC. Translated: CATSAGYEQYF.

J is TRBJ2-2 and V is TRBV10-2; D unresolved. Germline CDR1 reads WSHSY; CDR2 reads SAAADI. The CDR3 spans 16 residues. Trimming left V 2 bases short and J 0 bases short, with 10 bases between. The CDR3 bases are TGCGCCAGCAGTGAGGGGCACTGGTCGAACACCGGGGAGCTGTTTTTT. This translates into CASSEGHWSNTGELFF.

A single count supports this clone. The sample has other DNA sequences that encode this CDR3 too. The J gene is TRBJ1-1, the V gene TRBV29-1; D call uncertain. Trimming removed 4 bases from V and 0 bases from J, with 9 bases in between. The germline V gene has CDR1 SQVTM and CDR2 ANQGSEA. The CDR3 runs to 13 residues. The CDR3 DNA reads as TGCAGCGTTGGGGGTCTCATGAACACTGAAGCTTTCTTT. This encodes CSVGGLMNTEAFF.

Only one count was recorded for this clone. V usage is TRBV7-9 and J usage is TRBJ1-5; unclear D gene. V was pared by 4 bases and J by 9 bases, with 10 bases between. In germline, CDR1 is SEHNR, CDR2 FQNEAQ (reference sequence). The CDR3 has 12 residues. The CDR3: CASSSAPGPQHF. The CDR3 DNA is TGTGCCAGCAGCTCTGCCCCGGGGCCCCAGCATTTT.

V is TRBV7-9 and J is TRBJ2-1, with TRBD1 matching over 7 bases. Germline values: CDR1 SEHNR, CDR2 FQNEAQ (reference sequence). The CDR3 has 16 residues. J gave up 0 bases and V 4 bases, and 6 bases lay outside the gene matches. CDR3 region: CASSSGQWSSYNEQFF. CDR3 nucleotides: TGTGCCAGCAGCTCGGGACAGTGGAGCTCCTACAATGAGCAGTTCTTC.

The CDR3 DNA sequence: TGCGCCAGCAGCGGCGGGGGGCCCGAGCAGTTCTTC. Translated, it gives CASSGGGPEQFF. This rearrangement joins TRBV5-1 to TRBJ2-1, with 8 bases fitting TRBD2. This CDR3 has 12 residues. Per germline, CDR1 SGHRS and CDR2 YFSETQ. V trimming: 4 bases; J trimming: 10 bases; junction bases outside the gene matches: 4.

The chain couples TRBV7-9 to TRBJ2-7; no clear D gene. The germline gives CDR1 SEHNR, CDR2 FQNEAQ (reference sequence). CDR3 length: 14 residues. V gave up 5 bases and J gave up 3 bases, with 14 bases separating them. The CDR3 reads CASSQTAPYYEQYF. The CDR3 DNA reads TGTGCCAGCAGCCAAACAGCCCCCTACTACGAGCAGTACTTC.

The chain combines TRBV6-5 with TRBJ2-7; the match to TRBD1 covers 9 bases. The V gene end was trimmed by 4 bases and the J gene end by 2 bases; junction bases not matched to a gene: 9. The CDR3 extends over 16 amino acids. Germline-derived CDR1 and CDR2 are MNHEY and SVGAGI. In DNA, the CDR3 is TGTGCCAGCAGTTCCCAGACAGGGGGTTTTACCTACGAGCAGTACTTC. Amino acid sequence: CASSSQTGGFTYEQYF.

The V and J genes are TRBV7-9 and TRBJ1-2, with D possibly being TRBD1 (6 bases). Per germline, CDR1 SEHNR and CDR2 FQNEAQ (reference sequence). This CDR3 is built from 18 residues. V shed 2 bases and J shed 2 bases, with 21 bases lying between them. The CDR3 region is CASSLFRPGGLPNYGYTF. In nucleotides, the CDR3 is TGTGCCAGCAGCTTATTCCGGCCTGGGGGGCTCCCGAACTATGGCTACACCTTC.

The chain carries TRBV15 and TRBJ2-3, with D perhaps TRBD1 or TRBD2 (5 bases each). Germline V gene lookup returns CDR1 LNHNV and CDR2 YYDKDF (reference sequence). Trimming stripped 1 base from V and 6 bases from J, with 23 bases between. CDR3 length equals 18 residues. The CDR3 spells CATSRGPSRGGWDDTQYF. CDR3 in DNA: TGTGCCACCAGCAGAGGCCCTTCGAGGGGTGGTTGGGATGATACGCAGTATTTT.

V usage is TRBV9 and J usage is TRBJ1-3; D is undetermined. The CDR3 has 14 residues. Germline V CDR1 and CDR2: SGDLS, YYNGEE. Trimming left V 3 bases short and J 2 bases short, with 9 bases between. The CDR3 sequence: CASSAWAAGNTIYF. For the CDR3, the DNA is TGTGCCAGCAGCGCGTGGGCAGCTGGAAACACCATATATTTT.

This clone occurred once. The V and J genes are TRBV12-3 or TRBV12-4 and TRBJ2-2; no definite D call. CDR3 length: 13 amino acids. V shed 3 bases and J shed 5 bases, with 7 bases lying between them. The CDR3 nucleotides are TGTGCCAGCAGTTTTGGTGCTACCGGGGAGCTGTTTTTT. Protein: CASSFGATGELFF.

The CDR3 sequence: CASSSYTGFGGYTF. In nucleotides, the CDR3 is TGTGCCAGCAGTTCGTACACGGGGTTTGGTGGCTACACCTTC. This chain connects TRBV28 to TRBJ1-2, with unresolved D. V lost 4 bases and J lost 7, with 16 bases in between. The CDR3 length is 14 residues. Germline V gene sequence: CDR1 MDHEN, CDR2 SYDVKM.

This rearrangement joins TRBV19 to TRBJ1-4; D gene uncertain. V was shortened by 3 bases and J by 4 bases, with 6 bases between the two germline ends. The CDR3 runs 13 residues. Looked up from germline, CDR1 is LNHDA and CDR2 is SQIVND (reference sequence). This CDR3 reads CASSMTVNEKLFF. CDR3 bases: TGTGCCAGTAGTATGACCGTTAATGAAAAACTGTTTTTT. Combining the CDR3 with reference TRBV19 and TRBJ1-4 gives the whole variable domain DGGITQSPKYLFRKEGQNVTLSCEQNLNHDAMYWYRQDPGQGLRLIYYSQIVNDFQKGDIAEGYSVSREKKESFPLTVTSAQKNPTAFYLCASSMTVNEKLFFGSGTQLSVL.

V is TRBV7-3 and J is TRBJ2-2; 7 bases line up with TRBD1. V trimming: 5 bases; J trimming: 4 bases; junction bases outside the gene matches: 1. The germline CDR1 and CDR2 sequences are SGHTA and FQGTGA. The CDR3 sequence is 13 residues long. The CDR3 reads CASSPGGTGELFF. The CDR3 DNA follows: TGTGCCAGCAGCCCAGGGGGCACCGGGGAGCTGTTTTTT.

The CDR3 region has the DNA TGTGCCAGCTCACCACGGCAGGCTAATGAAAAACTGTTTTTT. This gives the protein CASSPRQANEKLFF. V gene TRBV18 combines with J gene TRBJ1-4; D is unclear. The length of the CDR3 is 14 residues. Trimming cost V 1 base and J 3 bases, with 6 bases left between them. The germline V gene encodes CDR1 KGHSH and CDR2 LQKENI.

V gene TRBV19 combines with J gene TRBJ2-1; the D gene is possibly TRBD1 (6 bases). Trimming removed 4 bases from V and 5 bases from J, with 12 bases in between. In germline, CDR1 is LNHDA, CDR2 SQIVND (reference sequence). This CDR3 contains 14 residues. The CDR3 sequence is CASSTPDRNNEQFF. The CDR3 coding sequence is TGTGCCAGTAGTACCCCGGACAGAAACAATGAGCAGTTCTTC.

The chain combines TRBV19 with TRBJ1-1; 9 positions agree with TRBD1. Germline assignment: CDR1 LNHDA and CDR2 SQIVND (reference sequence). This CDR3 spans 13 amino acids. V lost 5 bases to trimming and J lost 6 bases; unmatched junction nucleotides: 4. The CDR3 here is CASSPGQGPEAFF. CDR3 nucleotides: TGTGCCAGTAGTCCGGGACAGGGCCCTGAAGCTTTCTTT.

This clone was observed a single time. The rearrangement joins TRBV6-2 or TRBV6-3 to TRBJ1-6, with D possibly TRBD1 on 6 matching bases. This CDR3 has 15 amino acids. The V end lost 0 bases, the J end lost 8 bases, and 11 bases lay between the germline ends. CDR1 and CDR2 (germline): MNHEY, SVGEGT. The CDR3 sequence: CASSYSVRGDSPLHF. The CDR3 DNA sequence: TGTGCCAGCAGTTACTCCGTCAGGGGTGATTCACCCCTCCACTTT.

This chain connects TRBV19 to TRBJ2-1; 12 bases are a match to TRBD2. Losses at the gene ends were 6 bases for V and 3 bases for J; bases not matched to a gene: 6. Looked up from germline, CDR1 is LNHDA and CDR2 is SQIVND (reference sequence). This CDR3 region has 16 residues. CDR3: CASRRLAGAFYNEQFF. The CDR3 DNA reads TGTGCCAGTAGGAGACTAGCGGGGGCTTTCTACAATGAGCAGTTCTTC.

The rearrangement uses TRBV5-4 and TRBJ1-2; D perhaps matches TRBD1 (5 bases). This CDR3 is built from 13 residues. Germline CDR1 reads SGHNT; CDR2 reads YYREEE (reference sequence). V was shortened by 5 bases and J by 4 bases, with 12 bases between the two germline ends. The CDR3 sequence: CASSSDSIYGYTF. The CDR3 region has the DNA TGTGCCAGCAGTTCCGACAGTATCTATGGCTACACCTTC.

The CDR3, as DNA: TGTGCCAGTAGTATAAATCAACATCCGGGACAGAGTTACGAGCAGTACTTC. It specifies CASSINQHPGQSYEQYF. J is TRBJ2-7 and V is TRBV19; TRBD1 matches 7 bases. CDR3 length: 17 amino acids. Germline V gives CDR1 LNHDA, CDR2 SQIVND (reference sequence). Unmatched junction bases numbered 14, after V lost 2 bases and J lost 4 bases.

In this sample, this clone turned up once. The chain is built from TRBV9 and TRBJ2-6; 10 positions match TRBD1. CDR1 and CDR2 (germline): SGDLS, YYNGEE. The CDR3 contains 19 residues. Unmatched junction bases numbered 7, after V lost 1 base and J lost 0 bases. CDR3 loop: CASSVNPGQGSSGANVLTF. The CDR3 DNA follows: TGTGCCAGCAGCGTAAATCCGGGACAGGGGAGCTCTGGGGCCAACGTCCTGACTTTC.

CDR3 region: CASSPRIGQLETQYF. Here the CDR3 DNA reads TGTGCCAGCTCACCACGGATAGGACAATTGGAGACCCAGTACTTC. The chain links TRBV18 to TRBJ2-5; TRBD1 might be the D (5 bases). Trimming cost V 1 base and J 5 bases, with 14 bases left between them. The CDR3 totals 15 residues. The germline V gene encodes CDR1 KGHSH and CDR2 LQKENI.

The chain uses TRBV6-1 and TRBJ1-6; 8 bases line up with TRBD1. CDR1 and CDR2 (germline): MNHNS, SASEGT. The CDR3 has 16 amino acids. With V trimmed by 1 base and J by 10 bases, 9 bases remained unmatched. The CDR3 protein is CASSEDGGQGASPLHF. The DNA of the CDR3 is TGTGCCAGCAGTGAAGACGGTGGTCAGGGGGCCTCACCCCTCCACTTT.

This chain uses TRBV10-3 with TRBJ1-2; 9 positions match TRBD1. The V segment lost 10 bases and the J segment 4 bases; nucleotides outside the gene matches: 10. The CDR3 runs to 14 residues. Germline CDR1 ENHRY, CDR2 SYGVKD. The CDR3 DNA reads TGTGCCACCGTCCCGGGACAGGGATCCTATGGCTACACCTTC. Protein product: CATVPGQGSYGYTF.

The chain carries TRBV9 and TRBJ2-3, with TRBD2 identical over 10 bases. This CDR3 region has 15 residues. From germline, CDR1 is SGDLS and CDR2 YYNGEE. The J segment lost 2 bases and the V segment lost 4 bases, leaving 4 bases of the junction unmatched. DNA for the CDR3: TGTGCCAGCAGCCCTAGCGGGGGACACACAGATACGCAGTATTTT. Amino acid sequence: CASSPSGGHTDTQYF.

The J gene is TRBJ1-3, the V gene TRBV5-1, with D maybe TRBD1 (6 bases). Germline values: CDR1 SGHRS, CDR2 YFSETQ. The CDR3 runs to 15 residues. V was trimmed by 6 bases and J by 1 base, leaving 14 bases between them. For the CDR3, the DNA is TGCGCCAGCACCCCGACAGGAATATCTGGAAACACCATATATTTT. Translation gives CASTPTGISGNTIYF.